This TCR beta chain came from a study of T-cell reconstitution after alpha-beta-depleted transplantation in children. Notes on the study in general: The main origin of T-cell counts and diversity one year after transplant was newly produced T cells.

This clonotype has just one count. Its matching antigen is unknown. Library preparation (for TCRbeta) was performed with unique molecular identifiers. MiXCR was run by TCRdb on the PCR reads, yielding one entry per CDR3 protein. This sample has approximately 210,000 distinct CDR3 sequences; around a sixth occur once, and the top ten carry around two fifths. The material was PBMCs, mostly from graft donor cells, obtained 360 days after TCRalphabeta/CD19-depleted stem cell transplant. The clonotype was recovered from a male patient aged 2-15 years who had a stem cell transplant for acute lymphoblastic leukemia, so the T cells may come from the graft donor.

CDR3 DNA sequence: TGCGCCAGCAGCCTCAGACAGGGAGAGGAGCAGCCCCAGCATTTT. Translating it yields CASSLRQGEEQPQHF. This sequence joins TRBV4-1 and TRBJ1-5, with TRBD1 identical over 7 bases. This CDR3 is 15 amino acids long. After removal of 4 bases from V and 7 bases from J, the junction contained 10 bases not matched to a gene. The V gene's germline CDR1 is MGHRA and CDR2 YSYEKL.